A selection of T cell receptor beta chains follows, all from one sample in a study of type 1 and type 2 diabetes patients. TCRdb processed the multiplex PCR reads anew with MiXCR; each CDR3 protein has one entry. The profile shows under 300,000 distinct CDR3 sequences, over 45% of them singletons. The sample consisted of peripheral blood mononuclear cells (PBMCs). The receptors here all came from a man aged 18 to 30 with type 2 diabetes. The CDR3 runs from the conserved cysteine through the conserved F or W. Fields, in order: CDR3 DNA, CDR3 protein, V gene, D gene, J gene, clone size. D genes are given only for firm matches. Only part of the rows carry a size: once, few, many, or a class if the clone is expanded.

CDR3 DNA: TGTGCCAGCAGCTTGGCACCCGGGCAAGAGACCCAGTACTTC
CDR3 protein: CASSLAPGQETQYF
V gene: TRBV7-2
D gene: -
J gene: TRBJ2-5
clone size: few

CDR3 DNA: TGTGCCAGCTTGGGACTAGCGGGAGTTCTGTACTTC
CDR3 protein: CASLGLAGVLYF
V gene: TRBV2
D gene: TRBD2
J gene: TRBJ2-7
clone size: -

CDR3 DNA: TGTGCCAGCAGCTTTTCCCCGGTTGTCGGCCAAGAGACCCAGTACTTC
CDR3 protein: CASSFSPVVGQETQYF
V gene: TRBV5-5
D gene: -
J gene: TRBJ2-5
clone size: -

CDR3 DNA: TGTGCCAGCAGTTTAGGACAGGTTGGGGCAGATACGCAGTATTTT
CDR3 protein: CASSLGQVGADTQYF
V gene: TRBV27
D gene: TRBD1
J gene: TRBJ2-3
clone size: -

CDR3 DNA: TGTGCCAGCAGTGCGGCGGGAGCGGTAGATACGCAGTATTTT
CDR3 protein: CASSAAGAVDTQYF
V gene: TRBV25-1
D gene: TRBD2
J gene: TRBJ2-3
clone size: many

CDR3 DNA: TGTGCCAGTAGTATATTTACCGGGGAGCTGTTTTTT
CDR3 protein: CASSIFTGELFF
V gene: TRBV19
D gene: -
J gene: TRBJ2-2
clone size: -

CDR3 DNA: TGTGCCAGCAGCGGGGAGGACGCTAGCTCCTACGAGCAGTACTTC
CDR3 protein: CASSGEDASSYEQYF
V gene: TRBV9
D gene: -
J gene: TRBJ2-7
clone size: few

CDR3 DNA: TGTGCCACCAGCAGAGTGAGGGACACTGAAGCTTTCTTT
CDR3 protein: CATSRVRDTEAFF
V gene: TRBV15
D gene: -
J gene: TRBJ1-1
clone size: many

CDR3 DNA: TGTGCCAGCAGCTTAACCCAGCATCTGGACAGGGATGAAAAACTGTTTTTT
CDR3 protein: CASSLTQHLDRDEKLFF
V gene: TRBV13
D gene: TRBD1
J gene: TRBJ1-4
clone size: -

CDR3 DNA: TGCGCCAGCAGCCCGGTTCGAGACTTCTCCTACAATGAGCAGTTCTTC
CDR3 protein: CASSPVRDFSYNEQFF
V gene: TRBV5-1
D gene: -
J gene: TRBJ2-1
clone size: -

CDR3 DNA: TGTGCCAGACAGGGGGCATTCTATGGCTACACCTTC
CDR3 protein: CARQGAFYGYTF
V gene: TRBV27
D gene: TRBD1
J gene: TRBJ1-2
clone size: -

CDR3 DNA: TGTGCCAGCCGCCTCGACAGCAACACTGAAGCTTTCTTT
CDR3 protein: CASRLDSNTEAFF
V gene: TRBV7-3
D gene: -
J gene: TRBJ1-1
clone size: -

CDR3 DNA: TGTGCCAGCAGCTTAACCTCCGGGACTAGCGGGAGCACAGATACGCAGTATTTT
CDR3 protein: CASSLTSGTSGSTDTQYF
V gene: TRBV7-3
D gene: TRBD2
J gene: TRBJ2-3
clone size: -

CDR3 DNA: TGCAGCGCCCCCGGAATAGCAGGCGCAGGCAATGAGCAGTTCTTC
CDR3 protein: CSAPGIAGAGNEQFF
V gene: TRBV29-1
D gene: -
J gene: TRBJ2-1
clone size: few

CDR3 DNA: TGTGCCAGCAGCCTCGCCCCATCCACTAAGGAGACCCAGTACTTC
CDR3 protein: CASSLAPSTKETQYF
V gene: TRBV7-6
D gene: -
J gene: TRBJ2-5
clone size: few

CDR3 DNA: TGTGCCAGCAGTCCACTACTACTTCCCTCGACAGACTACAATGAGCAGTTCTTC
CDR3 protein: CASSPLLLPSTDYNEQFF
V gene: TRBV27
D gene: -
J gene: TRBJ2-1
clone size: -

CDR3 DNA: TGTGCCAGCAGTCCCCGACTAGCGGGGGGGAGTTACAATGAGCAGTTCTTC
CDR3 protein: CASSPRLAGGSYNEQFF
V gene: TRBV6-5
D gene: TRBD2
J gene: TRBJ2-1
clone size: -

CDR3 DNA: TGTGCCAGCACCAACCTCCTAGAGAGGCAGGGCTACACCTTC
CDR3 protein: CASTNLLERQGYTF
V gene: TRBV27
D gene: -
J gene: TRBJ1-2
clone size: -

CDR3 DNA: TGCGCCAGCAGCTTGGAGGCTAGCGGGACCCAAGAGACCCAGTACTTC
CDR3 protein: CASSLEASGTQETQYF
V gene: TRBV5-1
D gene: TRBD2
J gene: TRBJ2-5
clone size: -

CDR3 DNA: TGTGCCTGGAGTACTTATAGCGGACGTTACGAGCAGTACTTC
CDR3 protein: CAWSTYSGRYEQYF
V gene: TRBV30
D gene: -
J gene: TRBJ2-7
clone size: -

CDR3 DNA: TGCGCCAGCAGCTTGAGAGAGAATCAGCCCCAGCATTTT
CDR3 protein: CASSLRENQPQHF
V gene: TRBV5-1
D gene: -
J gene: TRBJ1-5
clone size: -

CDR3 DNA: TGTGCCAGTGAGATTAGCGGTCAAGAGACCCAGTACTTC
CDR3 protein: CASEISGQETQYF
V gene: TRBV25-1
D gene: -
J gene: TRBJ2-5
clone size: many

CDR3 DNA: TGTGCCAGCAGTTTGGACCAGAACAATGAGCAGTTCTTC
CDR3 protein: CASSLDQNNEQFF
V gene: TRBV2
D gene: -
J gene: TRBJ2-1
clone size: -

CDR3 DNA: TGTGCCACCAGCAGAGACAGGGGTGGTGAAGGCTACACCTTC
CDR3 protein: CATSRDRGGEGYTF
V gene: TRBV15
D gene: -
J gene: TRBJ1-2
clone size: -

CDR3 DNA: TGTGCCAGCAGTTTATCGATAAGGGCAGGGGAATTCCCCTATAATTCACCCCTCCACTTT
CDR3 protein: CASSLSIRAGEFPYNSPLHF
V gene: TRBV27
D gene: -
J gene: TRBJ1-6
clone size: -

CDR3 DNA: TGCGCCAGCAGCCCCACCCCGGGCGTGAGCTCCTACGAGCAGTACTTC
CDR3 protein: CASSPTPGVSSYEQYF
V gene: TRBV4-1
D gene: -
J gene: TRBJ2-7
clone size: few

CDR3 DNA: TGTGCCTGGAGTGTAGTGTGGGGACACTATGGCTACACCTTC
CDR3 protein: CAWSVVWGHYGYTF
V gene: TRBV30
D gene: -
J gene: TRBJ1-2
clone size: -

CDR3 DNA: TGTGCCAGTAGTATTTCCGGGACAGGCAATGAGCAGTTCTTC
CDR3 protein: CASSISGTGNEQFF
V gene: TRBV19
D gene: TRBD1
J gene: TRBJ2-1
clone size: few

CDR3 DNA: TGTGCCACCAGCAGAGTGTCGCAGGGATGGGGGACTGAAGCTTTCTTT
CDR3 protein: CATSRVSQGWGTEAFF
V gene: TRBV15
D gene: -
J gene: TRBJ1-1
clone size: -

CDR3 DNA: TGTGCCTGGAGTAGGGAGACTGAAGCTTTCTTT
CDR3 protein: CAWSRETEAFF
V gene: TRBV7-2
D gene: -
J gene: TRBJ1-1
clone size: -

CDR3 DNA: TGTGCCAGTAGTTACAGTAGGAGCAACGAGCAGTACTTC
CDR3 protein: CASSYSRSNEQYF
V gene: TRBV19
D gene: -
J gene: TRBJ2-7
clone size: many

CDR3 DNA: TGCAGTGCTAGACCTCTAAGACAGGGAACAGGCTACACCTTC
CDR3 protein: CSARPLRQGTGYTF
V gene: TRBV20-1
D gene: TRBD1
J gene: TRBJ1-2
clone size: few

CDR3 DNA: TGTGCCAGCAGTTTAGGTCTGATGGCCTACGAGCAGTACTTC
CDR3 protein: CASSLGLMAYEQYF
V gene: TRBV25-1
D gene: -
J gene: TRBJ2-7
clone size: -

CDR3 DNA: TGTGCCAGCAGCACTCTAGCGGGGGTGGATGAGACCCAGTACTTC
CDR3 protein: CASSTLAGVDETQYF
V gene: TRBV27
D gene: TRBD2
J gene: TRBJ2-5
clone size: few

CDR3 DNA: TGTGCCACCAGCTTTGCCCAAGAGACCCAGTACTTC
CDR3 protein: CATSFAQETQYF
V gene: TRBV15
D gene: -
J gene: TRBJ2-5
clone size: many

CDR3 DNA: TGTGCTAGCAGCTCCGGACAGATGGGAGAGACCCAGTACTTC
CDR3 protein: CASSSGQMGETQYF
V gene: TRBV7-7
D gene: -
J gene: TRBJ2-5
clone size: many

CDR3 DNA: TGTGCCTGGACAGGGGACGAGGACTATGGCTACACCTTC
CDR3 protein: CAWTGDEDYGYTF
V gene: TRBV30
D gene: -
J gene: TRBJ1-2
clone size: few

CDR3 DNA: TGTGCCAGTAGTATTATACATAACGGCTACGAGCAGTACTTC
CDR3 protein: CASSIIHNGYEQYF
V gene: TRBV19
D gene: -
J gene: TRBJ2-7
clone size: -

CDR3 DNA: TGCGCCAGCAGCCAAAAACGTGGAAGGAGGAATAGCACAGATACGCAGTATTTT
CDR3 protein: CASSQKRGRRNSTDTQYF
V gene: TRBV4-1
D gene: -
J gene: TRBJ2-3
clone size: once

CDR3 DNA: TGTGCCAGCAGTTTCTCCGACAGGGAAGAGACCCAGTACTTC
CDR3 protein: CASSFSDREETQYF
V gene: TRBV28
D gene: TRBD1
J gene: TRBJ2-5
clone size: -

CDR3 DNA: TGTGCCAGCGTCTCGGTTTCAGCTTCAGAGACCCAGTACTTC
CDR3 protein: CASVSVSASETQYF
V gene: TRBV28
D gene: -
J gene: TRBJ2-5
clone size: few

CDR3 DNA: TGTGCCAGCAGCCAAACCCCGTCGGGGACAGACGAGCAGTTCTTC
CDR3 protein: CASSQTPSGTDEQFF
V gene: TRBV7-6
D gene: TRBD1
J gene: TRBJ2-1
clone size: few

CDR3 DNA: TGTGCCAGCCAAGACCCTCCCTACGAGCAGTACTTC
CDR3 protein: CASQDPPYEQYF
V gene: TRBV6-6
D gene: -
J gene: TRBJ2-7
clone size: -

CDR3 DNA: TGTGCCAGCAGTGTCGACTCCCGCGGTGGCTACACCTTC
CDR3 protein: CASSVDSRGGYTF
V gene: TRBV2
D gene: -
J gene: TRBJ1-2
clone size: -

CDR3 DNA: TGTGCCAGTAGTGATCCGGGAGGGGGTGGCGGGCAGTACTTC
CDR3 protein: CASSDPGGGGGQYF
V gene: TRBV19
D gene: TRBD2
J gene: TRBJ2-5
clone size: -

CDR3 DNA: TGTGCCAGCAGCCTAGAGGGATTTGAGCAGTTCTTC
CDR3 protein: CASSLEGFEQFF
V gene: TRBV7-9
D gene: -
J gene: TRBJ2-1
clone size: -

CDR3 DNA: TGTGCCAGCAGCCGGACTAGCGGGGGGCAAGTCTACGAGCAGTACTTC
CDR3 protein: CASSRTSGGQVYEQYF
V gene: TRBV7-8
D gene: TRBD2
J gene: TRBJ2-7
clone size: few

CDR3 DNA: TGTGCCAGCAGTTACGGGACTCGAGACAATGAGCAGTTCTTC
CDR3 protein: CASSYGTRDNEQFF
V gene: TRBV12-3/TRBV12-4
D gene: -
J gene: TRBJ2-1
clone size: -